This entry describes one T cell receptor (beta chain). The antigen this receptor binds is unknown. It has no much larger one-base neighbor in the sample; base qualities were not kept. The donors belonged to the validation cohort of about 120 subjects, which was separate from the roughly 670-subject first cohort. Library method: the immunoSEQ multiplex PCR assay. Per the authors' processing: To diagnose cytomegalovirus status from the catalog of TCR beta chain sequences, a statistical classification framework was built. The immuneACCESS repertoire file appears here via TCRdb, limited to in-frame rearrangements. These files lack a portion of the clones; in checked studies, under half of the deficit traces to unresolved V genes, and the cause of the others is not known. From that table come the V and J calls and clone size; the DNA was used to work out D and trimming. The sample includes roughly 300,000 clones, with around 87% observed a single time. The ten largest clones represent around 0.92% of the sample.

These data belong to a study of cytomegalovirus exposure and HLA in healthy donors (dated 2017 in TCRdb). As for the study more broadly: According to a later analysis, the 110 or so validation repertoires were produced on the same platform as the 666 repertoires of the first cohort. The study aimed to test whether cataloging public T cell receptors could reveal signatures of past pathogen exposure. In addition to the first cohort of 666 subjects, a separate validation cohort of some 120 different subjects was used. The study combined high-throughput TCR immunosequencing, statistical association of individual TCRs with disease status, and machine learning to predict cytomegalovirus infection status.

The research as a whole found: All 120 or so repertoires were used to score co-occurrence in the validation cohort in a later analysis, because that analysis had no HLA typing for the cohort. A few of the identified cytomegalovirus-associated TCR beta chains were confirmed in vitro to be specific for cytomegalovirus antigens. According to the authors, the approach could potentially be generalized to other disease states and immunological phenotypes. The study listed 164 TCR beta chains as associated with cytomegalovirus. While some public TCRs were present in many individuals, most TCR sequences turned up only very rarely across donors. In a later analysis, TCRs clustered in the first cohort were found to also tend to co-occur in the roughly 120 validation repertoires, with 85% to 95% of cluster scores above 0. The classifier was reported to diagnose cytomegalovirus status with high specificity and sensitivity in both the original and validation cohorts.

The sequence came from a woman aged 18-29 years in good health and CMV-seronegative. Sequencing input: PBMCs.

The CDR3 amino acid sequence is: CASSQDRQGTYGYTF. The DNA is TGCGCCAGCAGCCAAGATCGGCAGGGAACCTATGGCTACACCTTC. The sequence links TRBV4-3 to TRBJ1-2; the D region possibly corresponds to TRBD1 (5 bases align). CDR1 and CDR2, looked up from the germline V gene, are LGHNA and YSLEER. Trimming at the junction amounts to 0 bases on V and 4 bases on J, and the germline ends lie 12 bases apart. From its cysteine to its phenylalanine, the CDR3 spans 15 amino acids. This entry keeps only the CDR3 DNA: 45 bases, framed from base 1.